Listed below are T cell receptor beta chains from one sample, sequenced in a study of T cells in Graves' hyperthyroidism and ophthalmopathy. TCRdb reprocessed the multiplex PCR reads via MiXCR and lists one record per CDR3 protein. The sample carries 250,000 to 300,000 distinct CDR3 sequences, roughly 13% recorded once. Material for sequencing was blood. The receptors originated from a woman aged 40 to 50 with Graves' hyperthyroidism. CDR3s include the opening cysteine and the closing phenylalanine or tryptophan. The order of the fields is CDR3 protein, CDR3 DNA, J gene, V gene, clone size, D gene. A D gene is named only where the DNA matches it firmly. Expanded clones are given a class, and other clones once, few, many or no size at all.

CDR3aa: CAWSPSANYGYTF; CDR3nt: TGTGCCTGGAGTCCTTCTGCTAACTATGGCTACACCTTC; j_gene: TRBJ1-2; v_gene: TRBV30; abundance: many; d_gene: NA
CDR3aa: CASSRTGRNEKLFF; CDR3nt: TGTGCCAGCAGTAGGACAGGGAGGAATGAAAAACTGTTTTTT; j_gene: TRBJ1-4; v_gene: TRBV12-3/TRBV12-4; abundance: many; d_gene: TRBD1
CDR3aa: CASSSVSLLEKLFF; CDR3nt: TGTGCCAGCTCATCGGTCTCCCTTCTGGAAAAACTGTTTTTT; j_gene: TRBJ1-4; v_gene: TRBV18; abundance: many; d_gene: NA
CDR3aa: CASSRNRGSFYEQYF; CDR3nt: TGTGCCAGCAGCCGTAATAGGGGTAGCTTCTACGAGCAGTACTTC; j_gene: TRBJ2-7; v_gene: TRBV7-6; abundance: many; d_gene: NA
CDR3aa: CASSLAGGKETQYF; CDR3nt: TGTGCCAGCAGCTTAGCGGGGGGCAAAGAGACCCAGTACTTC; j_gene: TRBJ2-5; v_gene: TRBV9; abundance: few; d_gene: TRBD2
CDR3aa: CASSPDRVRSEQFF; CDR3nt: TGTGCCAGCAGCCCGGACAGGGTGCGTAGTGAGCAGTTCTTC; j_gene: TRBJ2-1; v_gene: TRBV16; abundance: NA; d_gene: TRBD1
CDR3aa: CASSLAAGNSNQPQHF; CDR3nt: TGTGCCAGCAGCTTAGCGGCCGGAAATAGCAATCAGCCCCAGCATTTT; j_gene: TRBJ1-5; v_gene: TRBV7-2; abundance: NA; d_gene: NA
CDR3aa: CASNSPAGAFYGYTF; CDR3nt: TGTGCCAGCAATTCACCCGCCGGCGCCTTCTATGGCTACACCTTC; j_gene: TRBJ1-2; v_gene: TRBV7-9; abundance: many; d_gene: NA
CDR3aa: CASSSGQPMNTEAFF; CDR3nt: TGCGCCAGCAGCTCAGGACAGCCTATGAACACTGAAGCTTTCTTT; j_gene: TRBJ1-1; v_gene: TRBV5-1; abundance: few; d_gene: NA
CDR3aa: CASSGGMAPELFF; CDR3nt: TGTGCCAGCAGCGGCGGGATGGCGCCGGAGCTGTTTTTT; j_gene: TRBJ2-2; v_gene: TRBV2; abundance: few; d_gene: NA
CDR3aa: CASSQGFGGQEAFF; CDR3nt: TGTGCCAGCAGCCAAGGTTTTGGGGGGCAGGAAGCTTTCTTT; j_gene: TRBJ1-1; v_gene: TRBV3-1; abundance: many; d_gene: NA
CDR3aa: CASSPRQFSGANVLTF; CDR3nt: TGTGCCAGCAGTCCTCGACAGTTCTCTGGAGCCAACGTCCTGACTTTC; j_gene: TRBJ2-6; v_gene: TRBV5-5; abundance: few; d_gene: NA
CDR3aa: CSARAYGAGGDTQYF; CDR3nt: TGCAGTGCTAGAGCTTACGGGGCGGGTGGCGATACGCAGTATTTT; j_gene: TRBJ2-3; v_gene: TRBV20-1; abundance: many; d_gene: NA
CDR3aa: CASSRFGEQYF; CDR3nt: TGTGCCAGCAGTCGTTTTGGCGAGCAGTACTTC; j_gene: TRBJ2-7; v_gene: TRBV28; abundance: many; d_gene: NA
CDR3aa: CASSYISETDTQYF; CDR3nt: TGTGCCAGCAGCTATATTAGCGAGACAGATACGCAGTATTTT; j_gene: TRBJ2-3; v_gene: TRBV3-1; abundance: many; d_gene: NA
CDR3aa: CASSLPPGQGFFTF; CDR3nt: TGTGCCAGCAGCTTGCCTCCGGGACAGGGTTTCTTCACCTTC; j_gene: TRBJ1-2; v_gene: TRBV5-6; abundance: NA; d_gene: TRBD1
CDR3aa: CASSQGQGAPEKLFF; CDR3nt: TGTGCCAGCAGCCAAGGACAGGGGGCCCCCGAAAAACTGTTTTTT; j_gene: TRBJ1-4; v_gene: TRBV3-1; abundance: many; d_gene: TRBD1
CDR3aa: CASSTSDRGVEKLFF; CDR3nt: TGTGCCAGTAGTACCTCGGACAGGGGAGTTGAAAAACTGTTTTTT; j_gene: TRBJ1-4; v_gene: TRBV19; abundance: few; d_gene: TRBD1
CDR3aa: CASSIAQQETQYF; CDR3nt: TGTGCCAGCAGCATCGCACAACAAGAGACCCAGTACTTC; j_gene: TRBJ2-5; v_gene: TRBV11-2; abundance: many; d_gene: NA
CDR3aa: CASNFGGQMNTEAFF; CDR3nt: TGTGCCAGCAATTTCGGAGGGCAGATGAACACTGAAGCTTTCTTT; j_gene: TRBJ1-1; v_gene: TRBV2; abundance: once; d_gene: NA
CDR3aa: CASSLTGVDLSYEQYF; CDR3nt: TGTGCCAGCAGCCTTACGGGGGTAGACCTCTCCTACGAGCAGTACTTC; j_gene: TRBJ2-7; v_gene: TRBV13; abundance: NA; d_gene: NA
CDR3aa: CSAPSIGENEQFF; CDR3nt: TGCAGTGCTCCGTCTATTGGTGAGAATGAGCAGTTCTTC; j_gene: TRBJ2-1; v_gene: TRBV20-1; abundance: many; d_gene: NA
CDR3aa: CASSLSPLAVNTGELFF; CDR3nt: TGTGCCAGCAGTTTATCCCCGCTAGCGGTAAACACCGGGGAGCTGTTTTTT; j_gene: TRBJ2-2; v_gene: TRBV28; abundance: NA; d_gene: TRBD2
CDR3aa: CASSLGQQVYGYTF; CDR3nt: TGTGCCAGCAGTTTAGGACAGCAAGTCTATGGCTACACCTTC; j_gene: TRBJ1-2; v_gene: TRBV28; abundance: many; d_gene: NA
CDR3aa: CASSLAAGGYNEQFF; CDR3nt: TGTGCCAGCAGTTTAGCCGCGGGAGGCTACAATGAGCAGTTCTTC; j_gene: TRBJ2-1; v_gene: TRBV12-3/TRBV12-4; abundance: many; d_gene: TRBD2
CDR3aa: CASSPRPGNTEAFF; CDR3nt: TGTGCCAGCAGTCCAAGGCCGGGGAACACTGAAGCTTTCTTT; j_gene: TRBJ1-1; v_gene: TRBV11-3; abundance: many; d_gene: NA
CDR3aa: CASSLEQSSSYNEQFF; CDR3nt: TGTGCCAGCAGCTTGGAGCAGAGCAGCTCCTACAATGAGCAGTTCTTC; j_gene: TRBJ2-1; v_gene: TRBV5-5; abundance: many; d_gene: NA